This T cell receptor (beta chain) was obtained from a study of blood T cell repertoires in COVID-19. This CDR3 comprises 16 residues. V lost 6 bases, J lost 0 bases, and 15 bases lay in between. Germline V gene data show CDR1 as LNHDA and CDR2 as SQIVND (reference sequence). The protocol was immunoSEQ multiplex PCR, while the TCRdb copy is restricted to in-frame clones and leaves out a portion. This table has 150,000 to 190,000 clones, 80% to 90% appearing once. The J gene is TRBJ1-5, the V gene TRBV19; D possibly corresponds to TRBD1 (6 bases). The sequencing input was PBMCs or T cells enriched from blood (not recorded which). The TCR comes from a man aged 50-59 years who had recovered from COVID-19. In DNA form, the CDR3 reads TGTGCCAGTAGGAGGAAGGACAGTTATAGCAATCAGCCCCAGCATTTT. As protein: CASRRKDSYSNQPQHF.